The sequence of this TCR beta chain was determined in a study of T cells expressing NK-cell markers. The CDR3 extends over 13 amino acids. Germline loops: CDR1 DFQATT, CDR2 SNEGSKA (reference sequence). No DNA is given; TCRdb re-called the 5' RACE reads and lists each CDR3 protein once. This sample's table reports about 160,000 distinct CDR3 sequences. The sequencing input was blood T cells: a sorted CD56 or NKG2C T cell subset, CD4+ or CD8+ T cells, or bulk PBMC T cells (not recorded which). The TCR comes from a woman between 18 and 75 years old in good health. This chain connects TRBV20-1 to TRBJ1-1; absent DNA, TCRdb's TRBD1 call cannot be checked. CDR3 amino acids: CSAKTDMNTEAFF.